The present T cell receptor beta chain was sequenced within a study of technical replicates of blood from four donors. Method: immunoSEQ multiplex PCR; TCRdb's copy keeps in-frame clones and lacks some. This sample has approximately 100,000 clones, with more than 90% found just once. Germline CDR1 and CDR2: MNHEY and SMNVEV (reference sequence). Trimming removed 3 bases at V and 0 bases at J, with 17 bases between. The CDR3 has 17 amino acids. V usage is TRBV27 and J usage is TRBJ1-1; tentative D call: TRBD1 (5 bases). This clonotype originated in a human donor in good health. The material sequenced was T cells isolated from PBMCs. The CDR3 DNA sequence: TGTGCCAGCAGTTTCCTGCCCCCTGCAGGGATGAACACTGAAGCTTTCTTT. This translates into CASSFLPPAGMNTEAFF.